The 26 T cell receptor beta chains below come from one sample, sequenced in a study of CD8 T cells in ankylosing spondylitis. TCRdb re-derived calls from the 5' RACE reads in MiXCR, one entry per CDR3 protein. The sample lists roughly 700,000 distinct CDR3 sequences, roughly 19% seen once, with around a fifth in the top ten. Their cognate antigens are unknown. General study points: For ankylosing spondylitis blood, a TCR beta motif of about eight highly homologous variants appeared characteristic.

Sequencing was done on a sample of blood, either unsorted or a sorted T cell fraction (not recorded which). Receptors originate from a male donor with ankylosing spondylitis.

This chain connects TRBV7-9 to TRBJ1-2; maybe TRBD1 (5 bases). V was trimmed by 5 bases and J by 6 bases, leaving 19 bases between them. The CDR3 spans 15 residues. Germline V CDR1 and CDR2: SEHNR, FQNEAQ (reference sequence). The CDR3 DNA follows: TGTGCCAGCAGCGGACGGGGGGGGGTGGTGGATGGCTACACCTTC. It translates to CASSGRGGVVDGYTF.

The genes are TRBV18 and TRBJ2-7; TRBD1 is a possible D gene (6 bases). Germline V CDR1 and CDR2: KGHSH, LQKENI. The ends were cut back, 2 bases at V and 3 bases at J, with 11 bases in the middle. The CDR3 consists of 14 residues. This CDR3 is CASSPFQGLYEQYF. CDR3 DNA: TGTGCCAGCTCACCATTTCAGGGGCTCTACGAGCAGTACTTC.

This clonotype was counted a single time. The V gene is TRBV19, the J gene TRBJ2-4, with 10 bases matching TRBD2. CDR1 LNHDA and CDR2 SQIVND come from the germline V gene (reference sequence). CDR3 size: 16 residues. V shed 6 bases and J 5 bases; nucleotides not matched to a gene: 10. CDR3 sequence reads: CASSRASGSSENIQYF. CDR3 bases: TGTGCCAGTAGCAGAGCTAGCGGGAGTAGTGAAAACATTCAGTACTTC. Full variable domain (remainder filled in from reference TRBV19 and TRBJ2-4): DGGITQSPKYLFRKEGQNVTLSCEQNLNHDAMYWYRQDPGQGLRLIYYSQIVNDFQKGDIAEGYSVSREKKESFPLTVTSAQKNPTAFYLCASSRASGSSENIQYFGAGTRLSVL.

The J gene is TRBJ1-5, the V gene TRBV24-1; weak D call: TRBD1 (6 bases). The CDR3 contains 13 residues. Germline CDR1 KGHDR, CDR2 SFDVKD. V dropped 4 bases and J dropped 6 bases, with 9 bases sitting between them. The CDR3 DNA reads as TGTGCCACCAGTGAGACGACAGGTCAGCCCCAGCATTTT. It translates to CATSETTGQPQHF.

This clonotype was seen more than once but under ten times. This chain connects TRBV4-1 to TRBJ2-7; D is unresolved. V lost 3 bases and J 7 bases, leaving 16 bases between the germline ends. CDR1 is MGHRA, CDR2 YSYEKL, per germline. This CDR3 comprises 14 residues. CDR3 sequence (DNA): TGCGCCAGCAGCCATACAGATTTTGGGCGTGAGCAGTACTTC. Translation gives CASSHTDFGREQYF.

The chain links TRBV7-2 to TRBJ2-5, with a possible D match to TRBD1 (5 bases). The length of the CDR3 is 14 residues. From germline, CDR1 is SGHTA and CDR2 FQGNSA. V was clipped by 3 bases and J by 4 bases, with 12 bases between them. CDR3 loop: CASSFLRGRETQYF. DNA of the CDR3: TGTGCCAGCAGCTTTTTAAGGGGCCGAGAGACCCAGTACTTC.

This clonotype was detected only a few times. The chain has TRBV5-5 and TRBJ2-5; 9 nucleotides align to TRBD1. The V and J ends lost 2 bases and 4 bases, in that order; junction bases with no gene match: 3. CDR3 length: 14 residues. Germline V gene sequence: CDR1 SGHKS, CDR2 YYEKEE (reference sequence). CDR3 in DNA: TGTGCCAGCAGCTTCAAACAGGGGGCAGAGACCCAGTACTTC. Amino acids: CASSFKQGAETQYF.

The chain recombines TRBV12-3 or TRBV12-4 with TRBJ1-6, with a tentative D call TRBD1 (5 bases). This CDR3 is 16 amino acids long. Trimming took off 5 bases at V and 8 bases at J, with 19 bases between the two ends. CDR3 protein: CASSPRGVPRDSPLHF. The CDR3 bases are TGTGCCAGCAGTCCCCGAGGGGTGCCTAGGGATTCACCCCTCCACTTT.

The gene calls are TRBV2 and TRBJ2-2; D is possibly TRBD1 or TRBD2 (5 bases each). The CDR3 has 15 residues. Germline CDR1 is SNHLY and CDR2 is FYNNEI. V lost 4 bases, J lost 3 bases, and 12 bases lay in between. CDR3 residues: CASSGGTGHTGELFF. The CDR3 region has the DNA TGTGCCAGCAGTGGAGGGACGGGACACACCGGGGAGCTGTTTTTT.

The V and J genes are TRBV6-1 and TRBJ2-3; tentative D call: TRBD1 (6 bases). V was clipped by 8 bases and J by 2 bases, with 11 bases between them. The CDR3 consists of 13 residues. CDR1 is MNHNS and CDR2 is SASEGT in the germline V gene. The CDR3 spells CASGGYNTDTQYF. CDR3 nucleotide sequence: TGTGCCAGCGGGGGCTATAACACAGATACGCAGTATTTT.

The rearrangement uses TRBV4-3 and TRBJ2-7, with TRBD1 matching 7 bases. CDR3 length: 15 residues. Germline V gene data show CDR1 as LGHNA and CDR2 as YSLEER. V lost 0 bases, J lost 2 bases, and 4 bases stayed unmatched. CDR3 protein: CASSQDLGQAYEQYF. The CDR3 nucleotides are TGCGCCAGCAGCCAAGATCTTGGACAGGCCTACGAGCAGTACTTC.

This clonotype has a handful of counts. CDR3 loop: CASSVEGGTQETQYF. CDR3 nucleotides: TGTGCCAGCAGCGTGGAGGGGGGGACTCAAGAGACCCAGTACTTC. J is TRBJ2-5 and V is TRBV9; maybe TRBD2 (7 bases). Germline V lookup: CDR1 SGDLS, CDR2 YYNGEE. V lost 2 bases and J 2 bases, leaving 13 bases between the germline ends. The CDR3 length is 15 residues.

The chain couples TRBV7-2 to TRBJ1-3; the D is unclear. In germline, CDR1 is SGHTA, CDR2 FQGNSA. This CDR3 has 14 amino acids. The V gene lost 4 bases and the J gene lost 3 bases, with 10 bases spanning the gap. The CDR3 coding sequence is TGTGCCAGCAGCTCCGCAATTAGTGGAAACACCATATATTTT. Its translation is CASSSAISGNTIYF.

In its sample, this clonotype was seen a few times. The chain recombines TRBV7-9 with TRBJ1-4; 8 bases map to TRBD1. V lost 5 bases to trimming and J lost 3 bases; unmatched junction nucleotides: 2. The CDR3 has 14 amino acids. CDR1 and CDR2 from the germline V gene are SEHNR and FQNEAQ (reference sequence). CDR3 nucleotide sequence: TGTGCCAGCAGCGTACAGGGGGCTAATGAAAAACTGTTTTTT. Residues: CASSVQGANEKLFF.

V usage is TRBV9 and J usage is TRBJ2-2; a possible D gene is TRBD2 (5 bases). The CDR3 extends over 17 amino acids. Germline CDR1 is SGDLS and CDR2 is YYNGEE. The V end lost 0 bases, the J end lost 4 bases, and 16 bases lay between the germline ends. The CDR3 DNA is TGTGCCAGCAGCGTAGAGGACGGGATAGGTATCACCGGGGAGCTGTTTTTT. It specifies CASSVEDGIGITGELFF.

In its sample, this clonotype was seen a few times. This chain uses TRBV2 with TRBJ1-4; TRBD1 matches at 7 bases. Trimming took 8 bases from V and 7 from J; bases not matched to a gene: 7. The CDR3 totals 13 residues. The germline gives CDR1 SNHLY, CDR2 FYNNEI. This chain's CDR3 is CASSGGHGEKLFF. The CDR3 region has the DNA TGTGCCAGCTCAGGGGGGCACGGTGAAAAACTGTTTTTT. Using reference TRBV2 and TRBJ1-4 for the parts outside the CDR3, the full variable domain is EPEVTQTPSHQVTQMGQEVILRCVPISNHLYFYWYRQILGQKVEFLVSFYNNEISEKSEIFDDQFSVERPDGSNFTLKIRSTKLEDSAMYFCASSGGHGEKLFFGSGTQLSVL.

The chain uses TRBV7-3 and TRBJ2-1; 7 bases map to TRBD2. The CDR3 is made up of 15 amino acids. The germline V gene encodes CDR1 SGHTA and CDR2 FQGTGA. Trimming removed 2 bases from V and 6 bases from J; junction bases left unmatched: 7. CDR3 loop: CASSLGEGSINEQFF. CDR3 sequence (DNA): TGTGCCAGCAGCTTAGGGGAGGGGAGTATCAATGAGCAGTTCTTC. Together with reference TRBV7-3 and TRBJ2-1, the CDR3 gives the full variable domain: GAGVSQTPSNKVTEKGKYVELRCDPISGHTALYWYRQSLGQGPEFLIYFQGTGAADDSGLPNDRFFAVRPEGSVSTLKIQRTERGDSAVYLCASSLGEGSINEQFFGPGTRLTVL.

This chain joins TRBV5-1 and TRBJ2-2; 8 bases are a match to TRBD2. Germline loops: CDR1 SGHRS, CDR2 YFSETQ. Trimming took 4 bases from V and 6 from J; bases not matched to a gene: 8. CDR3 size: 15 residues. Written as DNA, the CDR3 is TGCGCCAGCAGCCCGCGGGGGGCCGGATCCGGGGAGCTGTTTTTT. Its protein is CASSPRGAGSGELFF.

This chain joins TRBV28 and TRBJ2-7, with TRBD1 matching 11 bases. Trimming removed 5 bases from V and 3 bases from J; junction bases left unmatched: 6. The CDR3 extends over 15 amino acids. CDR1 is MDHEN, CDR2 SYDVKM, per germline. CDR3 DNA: TGTGCCAGCAGTCCACGCGGGACAGGGGGCTACGAGCAGTACTTC. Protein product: CASSPRGTGGYEQYF.

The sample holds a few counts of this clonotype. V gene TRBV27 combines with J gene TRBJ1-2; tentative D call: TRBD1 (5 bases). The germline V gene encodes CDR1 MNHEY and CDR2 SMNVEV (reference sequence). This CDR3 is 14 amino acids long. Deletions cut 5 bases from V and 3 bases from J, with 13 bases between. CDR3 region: CASSGGGGYYGYTF. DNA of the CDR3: TGTGCCAGCAGTGGAGGTGGGGGGTACTATGGCTACACCTTC.

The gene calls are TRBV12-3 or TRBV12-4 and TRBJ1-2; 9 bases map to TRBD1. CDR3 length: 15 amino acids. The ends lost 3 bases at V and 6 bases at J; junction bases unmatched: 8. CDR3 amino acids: CASSFGGQGQDGYTF. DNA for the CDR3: TGTGCCAGCAGTTTCGGGGGACAGGGACAAGATGGCTACACCTTC.

The CDR3 loop reads CASSTRNLASGVNEQFF. The CDR3 region has the DNA TGTGCCAGTAGTACGCGAAATCTAGCGTCAGGGGTGAATGAGCAGTTCTTC. The chain combines TRBV19 with TRBJ2-1; D tentatively reads TRBD1 or TRBD2 (6 bases each). CDR3 length equals 17 residues. V was shortened by 4 bases and J by 7 bases, with 23 bases between the two germline ends. Germline lookup yields CDR1 LNHDA and CDR2 SQIVND (reference sequence). Full variable domain (remainder filled in from reference TRBV19 and TRBJ2-1): DGGITQSPKYLFRKEGQNVTLSCEQNLNHDAMYWYRQDPGQGLRLIYYSQIVNDFQKGDIAEGYSVSREKKESFPLTVTSAQKNPTAFYLCASSTRNLASGVNEQFFGPGTRLTVL.

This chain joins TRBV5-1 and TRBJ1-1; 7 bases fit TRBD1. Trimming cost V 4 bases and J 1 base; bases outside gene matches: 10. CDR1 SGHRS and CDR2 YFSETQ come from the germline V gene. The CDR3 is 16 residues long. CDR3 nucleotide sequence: TGCGCCAGCAGCATAAGTAACAGGGGACAGAACACTGAAGCTTTCTTT. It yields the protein CASSISNRGQNTEAFF.

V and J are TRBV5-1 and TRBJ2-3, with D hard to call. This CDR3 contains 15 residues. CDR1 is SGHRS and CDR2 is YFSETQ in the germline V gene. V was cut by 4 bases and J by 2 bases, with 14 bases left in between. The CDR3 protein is CASSDSKLFTDTQYF. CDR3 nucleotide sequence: TGCGCCAGCAGCGATAGTAAGCTGTTCACAGATACGCAGTATTTT.

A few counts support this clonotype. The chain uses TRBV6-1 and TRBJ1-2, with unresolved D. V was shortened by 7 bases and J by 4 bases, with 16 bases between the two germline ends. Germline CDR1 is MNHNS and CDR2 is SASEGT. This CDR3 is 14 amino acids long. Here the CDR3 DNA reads TGTGCCAGCACCCCCCGGGGTTCAGGCTATGGCTACACCTTC. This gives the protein CASTPRGSGYGYTF.

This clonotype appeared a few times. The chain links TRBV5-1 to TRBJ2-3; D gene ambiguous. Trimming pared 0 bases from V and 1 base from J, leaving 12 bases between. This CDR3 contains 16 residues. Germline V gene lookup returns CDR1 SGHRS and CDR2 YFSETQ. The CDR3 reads CASSLAQRSGTDTQYF. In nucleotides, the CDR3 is TGCGCCAGCAGCTTGGCCCAACGGAGCGGCACAGATACGCAGTATTTT.